The table lists the clone carrying this TCR beta chain with a few counts. The antigen is not known. Germline assignment: CDR1 MNHNS and CDR2 SASEGT. V shed 6 bases and J 1 base; nucleotides not matched to a gene: 6. This CDR3 contains 15 residues. This record belongs to a study of cytomegalovirus exposure and HLA in healthy donors. Regarding the study as a whole: The majority of TCR sequences were rare, yet some public TCRs appeared in many donors.

60 Vbeta and 13 Jbeta primers were used in PCR. Sequencing was performed with immunoSEQ multiplex PCR; in TCRdb, only in-frame clones are kept and a portion is missing. The sample includes over 95,000 clones, 70% to 80% seen only once; the top ten take roughly 3%. The chain carries TRBV6-1 and TRBJ1-2, with 9 bases fitting TRBD1. This receptor was identified in a female donor in good health and CMV-seronegative. What was sequenced was PBMCs. CDR3 sequence (DNA): TGTGCCAGCAGGGTACAGGGGGCGTATAACTATGGCTACACCTTC. Its protein is CASRVQGAYNYGYTF.